The 6 T cell receptor beta chains presented below share a single source sample, sequenced in a study of cytomegalovirus exposure and HLA in healthy donors. Primers: 60 Vbeta forward and 13 Jbeta reverse. Method: immunoSEQ multiplex PCR; TCRdb's copy keeps in-frame clones and lacks some. The sample has 150,000 or so clones, 70% to 90% seen once. Sequenced input: PBMCs. The receptors derive from a man aged 50-59 years in good health and CMV-seronegative.

The table lists this clone with a count of one. The chain carries TRBV2 and TRBJ1-2; possibly TRBD1 for D (5 bases). Germline CDR1 is SNHLY and CDR2 is FYNNEI. The CDR3 contains 15 residues. Trimming left V 7 bases short and J 4 bases short, with 19 bases between. For the CDR3, the DNA is TGTGCCAGCATAAGGGACCGGGACTCAACCTATGGCTACACCTTC. It encodes CASIRDRDSTYGYTF.

This clone was found once. The rearrangement uses TRBV4-1 and TRBJ2-3, with D hard to call. The germline V and J ends were trimmed by 3 bases and 4 bases, with 17 bases remaining between them. CDR1 MGHRA and CDR2 YSYEKL come from the germline V gene. The CDR3 covers 16 residues. The CDR3 DNA reads as TGCGCCAGCAGCCATAGACTCCAACTTAGATCAGATACGCAGTATTTT. Translated: CASSHRLQLRSDTQYF.

This clone is a singleton in its sample. The CDR3 reads CASRGQGVVHEQYF. The CDR3 coding sequence is TGTGCCAGCAGGGGACAGGGGGTTGTACACGAGCAGTACTTC. V usage is TRBV28 and J usage is TRBJ2-7; 11 nucleotides align to TRBD1. J was trimmed by 5 bases and V by 6 bases; bases with no gene match: 6. The CDR3 consists of 14 residues. Germline V CDR1 and CDR2: MDHEN, SYDVKM.

The rearrangement joins TRBV18 to TRBJ1-1; 9 bases agree with TRBD1. V dropped 4 bases and J dropped 2; count of bases not matched to a gene: 11. The CDR3 is made up of 17 amino acids. Germline values: CDR1 KGHSH, CDR2 LQKENI. The CDR3 reads CASSLYRGREKNTEAFF. CDR3 nucleotides: TGTGCCAGCTCACTATACAGGGGGCGAGAGAAAAACACTGAAGCTTTCTTT.

This clone showed up just a few times. The chain joins TRBV2 to TRBJ2-1; 10 bases align to TRBD2. This CDR3 contains 13 residues. Trimming took 9 bases from V and 16 from J; bases not matched to a gene: 15. Looked up from germline, CDR1 is SNHLY and CDR2 is FYNNEI. The CDR3 DNA is TGTGCCAGTGAGTTAGCGGGAGGAACCACAGAATTCTTC. It yields the protein CASELAGGTTEFF.

This clone was observed a handful of times. The V and J genes are TRBV6-1 and TRBJ2-1; 8 bases agree with TRBD2. Germline loops: CDR1 MNHNS, CDR2 SASEGT. CDR3 length: 19 residues. J was trimmed by 1 base and V by 1 base; bases with no gene match: 12. The CDR3 region is CASSEEVLAEWMSYNEQFF. The CDR3 nucleotides read TGTGCCAGCAGTGAAGAGGTACTAGCGGAGTGGATGTCCTACAATGAGCAGTTCTTC.